The clone carrying this TCR beta chain was counted only a few times. Germline lookup yields CDR1 MNHEY and CDR2 SMNVEV (reference sequence). The CDR3 has 14 amino acids. V was shortened by 8 bases and J by 5 bases, with 13 bases between the two germline ends. This sample was included in a study of blood T cell repertoires in COVID-19. TCRdb's copy holds only in-frame clones and misses some; the assay was immunoSEQ multiplex PCR. The sample holds under 200,000 clones, about 88% seen once. What was sequenced was peripheral blood. V gene TRBV27 combines with J gene TRBJ1-6, with a possible D match to TRBD1 (6 bases). This sequence was found in a man in his 60s with COVID-19, enrolled during active disease. CDR3 DNA sequence: TGTGCCAGCCGACGGGACATTAATAATTCACCCCTCCACTTT. This gives the protein CASRRDINNSPLHF.